This section outlines one T cell receptor (beta chain) sequence together with its context. This entry belongs to a study of control samples from healthy donors and cancer patients. Germline V CDR1 and CDR2: SQVTM, ANQGSEA. The CDR3 length is 13 residues. With 7 bases clipped from V and 7 bases from J, the junction kept 10 bases outside the gene matches. Using immunoSEQ multiplex PCR, the repertoire was profiled, and TCRdb retains in-frame clones only, with some absent. The sample yields 150,000 to 200,000 clones, roughly 88% seen once. This clonotype originated in a young man in good health. Sequenced: blood. The rearrangement links TRBV29-1 to TRBJ1-1, with TRBD1 matching over 9 bases. Written as DNA, the CDR3 is TGCAGCGCTCGCCAACAGGGGGCAGGTGAAGCTTTCTTT. This encodes CSARQQGAGEAFF.